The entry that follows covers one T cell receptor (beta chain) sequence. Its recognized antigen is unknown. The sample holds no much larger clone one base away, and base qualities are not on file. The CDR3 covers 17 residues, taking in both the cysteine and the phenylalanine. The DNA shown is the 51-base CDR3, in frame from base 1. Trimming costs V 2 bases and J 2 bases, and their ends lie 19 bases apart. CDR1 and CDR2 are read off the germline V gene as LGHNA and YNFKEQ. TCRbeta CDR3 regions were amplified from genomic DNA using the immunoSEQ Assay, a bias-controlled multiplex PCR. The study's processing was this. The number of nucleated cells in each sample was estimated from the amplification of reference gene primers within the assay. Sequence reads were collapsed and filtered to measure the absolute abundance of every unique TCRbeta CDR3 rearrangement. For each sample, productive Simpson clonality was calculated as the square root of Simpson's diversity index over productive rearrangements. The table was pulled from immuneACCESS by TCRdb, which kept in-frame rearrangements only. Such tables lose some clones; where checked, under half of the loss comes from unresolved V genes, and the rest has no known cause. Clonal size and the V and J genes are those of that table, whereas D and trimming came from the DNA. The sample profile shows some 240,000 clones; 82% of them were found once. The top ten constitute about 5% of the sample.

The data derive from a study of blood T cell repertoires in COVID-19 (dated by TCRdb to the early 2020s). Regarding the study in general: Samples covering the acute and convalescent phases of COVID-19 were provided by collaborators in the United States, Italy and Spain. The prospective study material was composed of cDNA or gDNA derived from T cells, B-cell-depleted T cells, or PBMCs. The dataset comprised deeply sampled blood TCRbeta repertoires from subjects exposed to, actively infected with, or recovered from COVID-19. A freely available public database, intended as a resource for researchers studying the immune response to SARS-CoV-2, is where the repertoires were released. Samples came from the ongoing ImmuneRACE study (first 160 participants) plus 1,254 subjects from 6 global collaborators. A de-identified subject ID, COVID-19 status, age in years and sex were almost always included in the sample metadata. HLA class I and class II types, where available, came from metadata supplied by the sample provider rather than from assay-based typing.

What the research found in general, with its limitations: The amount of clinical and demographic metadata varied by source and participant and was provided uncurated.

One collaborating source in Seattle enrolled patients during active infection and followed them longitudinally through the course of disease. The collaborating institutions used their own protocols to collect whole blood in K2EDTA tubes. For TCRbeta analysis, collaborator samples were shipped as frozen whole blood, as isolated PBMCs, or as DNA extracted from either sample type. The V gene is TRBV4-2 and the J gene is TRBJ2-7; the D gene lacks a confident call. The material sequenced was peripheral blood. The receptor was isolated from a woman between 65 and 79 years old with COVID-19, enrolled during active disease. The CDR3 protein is CASSQSHSKSFTYEQYF. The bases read TGTGCCAGCAGCCAATCCCACAGTAAGTCTTTCACCTACGAGCAGTACTTC.